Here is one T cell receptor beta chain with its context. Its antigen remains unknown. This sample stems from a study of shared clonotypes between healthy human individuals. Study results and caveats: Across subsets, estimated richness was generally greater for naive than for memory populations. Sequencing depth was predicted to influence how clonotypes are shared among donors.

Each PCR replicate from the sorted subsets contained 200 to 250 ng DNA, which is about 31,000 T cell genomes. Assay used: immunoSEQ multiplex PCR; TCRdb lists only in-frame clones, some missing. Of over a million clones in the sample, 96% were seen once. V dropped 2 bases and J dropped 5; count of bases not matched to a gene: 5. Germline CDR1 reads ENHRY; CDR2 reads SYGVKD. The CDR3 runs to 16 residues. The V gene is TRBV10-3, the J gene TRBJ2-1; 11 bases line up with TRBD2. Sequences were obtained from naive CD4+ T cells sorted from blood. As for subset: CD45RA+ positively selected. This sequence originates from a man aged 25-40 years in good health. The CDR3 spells CAISEAGTSGNNEQFF. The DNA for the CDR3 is TGTGCCATCAGTGAGGCCGGGACTAGCGGAAACAATGAGCAGTTCTTC.